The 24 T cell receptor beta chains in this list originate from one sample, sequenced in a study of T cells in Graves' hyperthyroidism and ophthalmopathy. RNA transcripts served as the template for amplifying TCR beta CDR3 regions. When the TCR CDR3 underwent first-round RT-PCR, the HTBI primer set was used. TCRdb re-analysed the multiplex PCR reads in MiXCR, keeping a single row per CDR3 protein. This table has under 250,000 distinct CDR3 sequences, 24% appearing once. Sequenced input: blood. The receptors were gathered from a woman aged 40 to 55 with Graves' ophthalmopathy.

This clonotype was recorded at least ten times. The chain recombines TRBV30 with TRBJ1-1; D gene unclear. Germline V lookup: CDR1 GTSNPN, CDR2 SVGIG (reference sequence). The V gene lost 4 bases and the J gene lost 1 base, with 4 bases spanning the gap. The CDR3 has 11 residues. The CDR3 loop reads CAWIQNTEAFF. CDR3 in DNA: TGTGCCTGGATCCAGAACACTGAAGCTTTCTTT.

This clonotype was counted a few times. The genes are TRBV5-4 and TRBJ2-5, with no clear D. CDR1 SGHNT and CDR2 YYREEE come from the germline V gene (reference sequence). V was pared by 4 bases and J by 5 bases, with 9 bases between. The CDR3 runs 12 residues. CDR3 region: CASSALEETQYF. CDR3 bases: TGTGCCAGCAGCGCCCTCGAGGAGACCCAGTACTTC.

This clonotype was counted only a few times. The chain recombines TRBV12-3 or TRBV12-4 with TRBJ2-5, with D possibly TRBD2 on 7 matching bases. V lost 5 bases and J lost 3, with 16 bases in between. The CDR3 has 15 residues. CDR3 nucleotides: TGTGCCAGCAGTCTCCCAGGAGGGGGGGAAGAGACCCAGTACTTC. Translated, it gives CASSLPGGGEETQYF.

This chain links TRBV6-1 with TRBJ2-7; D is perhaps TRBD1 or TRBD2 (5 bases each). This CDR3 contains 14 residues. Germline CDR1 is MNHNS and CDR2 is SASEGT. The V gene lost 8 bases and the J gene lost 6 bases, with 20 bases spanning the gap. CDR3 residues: CASYGRMNGGEQYF. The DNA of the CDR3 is TGTGCCAGCTACGGGCGGATGAATGGGGGCGAGCAGTACTTC.

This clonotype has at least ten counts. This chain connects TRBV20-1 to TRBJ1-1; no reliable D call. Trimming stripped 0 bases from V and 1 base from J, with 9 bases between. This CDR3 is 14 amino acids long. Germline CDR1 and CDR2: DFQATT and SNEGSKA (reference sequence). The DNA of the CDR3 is TGCAGTGCTAGAGATGGTAGAGGGAACACTGAAGCTTTCTTT. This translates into CSARDGRGNTEAFF.

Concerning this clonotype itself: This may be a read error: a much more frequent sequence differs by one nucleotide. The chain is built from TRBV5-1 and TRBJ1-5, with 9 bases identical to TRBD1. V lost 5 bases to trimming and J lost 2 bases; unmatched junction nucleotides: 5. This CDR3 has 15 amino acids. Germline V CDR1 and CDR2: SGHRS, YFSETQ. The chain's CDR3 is CASRPGTGCNQPQHF. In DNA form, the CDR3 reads TGCGCCAGCAGGCCAGGGACAGGGTGCAATCAGCCCCAGCATTTT. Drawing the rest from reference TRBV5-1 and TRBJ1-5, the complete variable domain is KAGVTQTPRYLIKTRGQQVTLSCSPISGHRSVSWYQQTPGQGLQFLFEYFSETQRNKGNFPGRFSGRQFSNSRSEMNVSTLELGDSALYLCASRPGTGCNQPQHFGDGTRLSIL.

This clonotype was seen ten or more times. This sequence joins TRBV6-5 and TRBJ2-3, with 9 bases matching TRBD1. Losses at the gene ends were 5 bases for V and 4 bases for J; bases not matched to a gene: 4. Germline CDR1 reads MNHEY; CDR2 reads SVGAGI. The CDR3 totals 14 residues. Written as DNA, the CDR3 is TGTGCCAGCAGTAACAGGGGGCGCGCAGATACGCAGTATTTT. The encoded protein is CASSNRGRADTQYF.

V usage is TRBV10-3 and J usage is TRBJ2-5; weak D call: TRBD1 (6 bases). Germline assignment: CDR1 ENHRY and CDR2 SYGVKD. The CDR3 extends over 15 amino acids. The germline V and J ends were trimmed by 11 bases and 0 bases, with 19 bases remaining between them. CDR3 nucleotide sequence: TGTGCCCACAGGGCTAGCCAGGGACACCAAGAGACCCAGTACTTC. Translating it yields CAHRASQGHQETQYF.

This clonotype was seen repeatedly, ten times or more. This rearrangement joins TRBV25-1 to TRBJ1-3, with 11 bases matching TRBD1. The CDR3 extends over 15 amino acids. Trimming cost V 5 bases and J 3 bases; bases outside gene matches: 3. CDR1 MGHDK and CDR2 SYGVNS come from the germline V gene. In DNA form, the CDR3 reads TGTGCCAGCAGTTGGACAGGGGGCTTTGGAAACACCATATATTTT. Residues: CASSWTGGFGNTIYF.

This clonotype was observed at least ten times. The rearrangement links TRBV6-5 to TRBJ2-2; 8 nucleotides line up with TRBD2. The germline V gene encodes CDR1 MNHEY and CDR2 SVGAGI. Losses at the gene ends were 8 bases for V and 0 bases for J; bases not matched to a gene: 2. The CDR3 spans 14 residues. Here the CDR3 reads CASEGLANTGELFF. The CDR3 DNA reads TGTGCCAGCGAGGGACTAGCGAACACCGGGGAGCTGTTTTTT.

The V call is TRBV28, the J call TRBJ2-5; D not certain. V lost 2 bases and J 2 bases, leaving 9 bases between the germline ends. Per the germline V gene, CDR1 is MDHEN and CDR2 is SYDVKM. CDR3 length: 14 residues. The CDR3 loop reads CASSLGRQQETQYF. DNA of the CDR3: TGTGCCAGCAGTTTAGGTAGGCAGCAAGAGACCCAGTACTTC. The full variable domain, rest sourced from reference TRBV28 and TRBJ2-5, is DVKVTQSSRYLVKRTGEKVFLECVQDMDHENMFWYRQDPGLGLRLIYFSYDVKMKEKGDIPEGYSVSREKKERFSLILESASTNQTSMYLCASSLGRQQETQYFGPGTRLLVL.

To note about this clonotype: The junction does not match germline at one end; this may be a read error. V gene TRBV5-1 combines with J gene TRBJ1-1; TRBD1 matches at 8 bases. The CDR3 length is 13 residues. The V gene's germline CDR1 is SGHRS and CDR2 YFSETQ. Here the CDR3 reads CVSSLQGDTEAFF. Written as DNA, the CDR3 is TGCGTCAGCAGCTTACAGGGGGACACTGAAGCTTTCTTT.

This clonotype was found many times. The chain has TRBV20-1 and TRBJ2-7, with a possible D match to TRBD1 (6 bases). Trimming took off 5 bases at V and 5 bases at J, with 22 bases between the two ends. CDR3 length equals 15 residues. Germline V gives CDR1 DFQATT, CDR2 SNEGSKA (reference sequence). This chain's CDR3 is CSASGRGSSVDEQYF. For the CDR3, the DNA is TGCAGTGCTTCCGGTAGGGGGAGCTCAGTCGACGAGCAGTACTTC.

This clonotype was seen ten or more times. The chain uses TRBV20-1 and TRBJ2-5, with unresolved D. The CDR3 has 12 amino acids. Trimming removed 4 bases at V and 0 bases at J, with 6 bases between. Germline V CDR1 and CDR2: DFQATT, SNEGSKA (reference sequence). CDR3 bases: TGCAGTGCTAAACCGAACCAAGAGACCCAGTACTTC. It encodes CSAKPNQETQYF.

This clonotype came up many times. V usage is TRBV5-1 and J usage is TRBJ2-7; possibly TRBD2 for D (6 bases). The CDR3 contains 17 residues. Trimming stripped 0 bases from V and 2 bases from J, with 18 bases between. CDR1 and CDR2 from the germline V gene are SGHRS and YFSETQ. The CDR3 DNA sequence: TGCGCCAGCAGCTTGGCGTCTTTGGGCGGGGCGACCTACGAGCAGTACTTC. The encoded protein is CASSLASLGGATYEQYF.

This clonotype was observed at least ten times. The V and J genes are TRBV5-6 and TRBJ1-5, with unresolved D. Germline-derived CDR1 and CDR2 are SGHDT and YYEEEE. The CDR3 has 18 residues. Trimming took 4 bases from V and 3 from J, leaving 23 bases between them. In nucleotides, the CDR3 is TGTGCCAGCAGCATGAAGGGCAGAAGGACTGGTTACAATCAGCCCCAGCATTTT. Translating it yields CASSMKGRRTGYNQPQHF.

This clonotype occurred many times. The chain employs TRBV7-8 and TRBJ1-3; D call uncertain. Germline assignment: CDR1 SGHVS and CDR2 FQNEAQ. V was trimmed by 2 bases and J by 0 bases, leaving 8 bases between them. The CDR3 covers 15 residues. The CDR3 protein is CASSLSFHSGNTIYF. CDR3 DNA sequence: TGTGCCAGCAGCTTATCGTTCCACTCTGGAAACACCATATATTTT.

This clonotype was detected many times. The CDR3 sequence is CAWSVHRVIRELFF. The CDR3 nucleotides read TGTGCCTGGAGTGTGCACAGGGTTATCAGGGAGCTGTTTTTT. The gene calls are TRBV30 and TRBJ2-2; maybe TRBD1 (6 bases). Between the trimmed V and J ends, which lost 0 bases and 9 bases, there was a span of 14 bases. Germline loops: CDR1 GTSNPN, CDR2 SVGIG (reference sequence). The CDR3 covers 14 residues.

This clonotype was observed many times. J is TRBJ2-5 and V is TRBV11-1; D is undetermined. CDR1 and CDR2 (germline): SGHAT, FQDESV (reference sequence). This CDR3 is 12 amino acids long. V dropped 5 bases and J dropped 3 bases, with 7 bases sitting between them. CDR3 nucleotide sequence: TGTGCCAGCAGCGGTGCGGAAGAGACCCAGTACTTC. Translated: CASSGAEETQYF.

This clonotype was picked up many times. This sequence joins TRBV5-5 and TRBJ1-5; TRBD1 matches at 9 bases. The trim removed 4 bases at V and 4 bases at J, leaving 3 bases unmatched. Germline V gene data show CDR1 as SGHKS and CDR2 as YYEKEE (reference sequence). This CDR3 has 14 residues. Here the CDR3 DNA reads TGTGCCAGCAGCGTGACAGGGGGGAATCAGCCCCAGCATTTT. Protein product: CASSVTGGNQPQHF.

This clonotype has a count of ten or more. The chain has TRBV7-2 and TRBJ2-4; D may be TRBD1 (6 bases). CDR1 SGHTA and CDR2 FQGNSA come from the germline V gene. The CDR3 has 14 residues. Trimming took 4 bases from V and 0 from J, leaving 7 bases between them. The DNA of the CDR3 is TGTGCCAGCAGCTGGGGACAAGCCAAAAACATTCAGTACTTC. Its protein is CASSWGQAKNIQYF.

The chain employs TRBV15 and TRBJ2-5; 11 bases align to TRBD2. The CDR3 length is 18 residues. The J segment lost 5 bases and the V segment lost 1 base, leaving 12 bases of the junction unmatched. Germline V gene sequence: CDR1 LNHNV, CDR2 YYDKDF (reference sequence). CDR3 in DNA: TGTGCCACCAGCAGAGTAACTAGCGGGAGTTATTTCCGGGAGACCCAGTACTTC. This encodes CATSRVTSGSYFRETQYF.

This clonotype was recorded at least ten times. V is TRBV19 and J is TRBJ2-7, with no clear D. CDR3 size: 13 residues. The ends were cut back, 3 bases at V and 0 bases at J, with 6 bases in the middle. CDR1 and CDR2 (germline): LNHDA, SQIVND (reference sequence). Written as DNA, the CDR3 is TGTGCCAGTAGTATTTTCCTCTCCTACGAGCAGTACTTC. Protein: CASSIFLSYEQYF.

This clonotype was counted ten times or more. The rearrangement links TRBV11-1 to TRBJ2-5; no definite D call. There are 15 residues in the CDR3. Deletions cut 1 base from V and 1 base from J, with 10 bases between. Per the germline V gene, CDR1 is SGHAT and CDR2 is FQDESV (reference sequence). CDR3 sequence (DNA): TGTGCCAGCAGCTTAGATGGTCGGACCCAAGAGACCCAGTACTTC. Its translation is CASSLDGRTQETQYF.